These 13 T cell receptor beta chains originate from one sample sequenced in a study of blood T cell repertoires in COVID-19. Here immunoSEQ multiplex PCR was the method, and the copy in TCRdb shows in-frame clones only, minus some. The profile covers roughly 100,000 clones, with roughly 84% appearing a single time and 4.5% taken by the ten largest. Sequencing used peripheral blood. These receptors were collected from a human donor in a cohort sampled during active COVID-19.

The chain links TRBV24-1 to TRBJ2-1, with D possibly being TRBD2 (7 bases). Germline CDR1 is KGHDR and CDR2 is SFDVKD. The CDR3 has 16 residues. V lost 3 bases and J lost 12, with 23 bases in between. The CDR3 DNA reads TGTGCCACCAGTGATCCCTCGGGGGGCCCACCAAGCGCGCAGTTCTTC. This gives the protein CATSDPSGGPPSAQFF.

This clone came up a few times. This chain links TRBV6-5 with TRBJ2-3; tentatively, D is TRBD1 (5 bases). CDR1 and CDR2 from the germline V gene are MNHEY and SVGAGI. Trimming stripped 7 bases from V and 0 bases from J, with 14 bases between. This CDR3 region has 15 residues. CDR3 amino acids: CASKLVTASTDTQYF. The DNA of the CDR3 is TGTGCCAGCAAGTTGGTGACAGCGAGCACAGATACGCAGTATTTT.

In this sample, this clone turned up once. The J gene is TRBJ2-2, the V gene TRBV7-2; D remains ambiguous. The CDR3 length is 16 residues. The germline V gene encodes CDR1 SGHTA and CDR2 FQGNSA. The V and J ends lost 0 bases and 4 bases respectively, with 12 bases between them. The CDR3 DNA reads TGTGCCAGCAGCTTAGCCCCCTTGGCTAGCACCGGGGAGCTGTTTTTT. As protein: CASSLAPLASTGELFF.

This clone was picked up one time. The CDR3 reads CASSRPGNTEAFF. CDR3 nucleotides: TGTGCCAGCAGCCGGCCAGGGAACACTGAAGCTTTCTTT. The rearrangement joins TRBV6-2 or TRBV6-3 to TRBJ1-1; D is undetermined. Trimming left V 6 bases short and J 1 base short, with 9 bases between. The CDR3 contains 13 residues. Germline assignment: CDR1 MNHEY and CDR2 SVGEGT.

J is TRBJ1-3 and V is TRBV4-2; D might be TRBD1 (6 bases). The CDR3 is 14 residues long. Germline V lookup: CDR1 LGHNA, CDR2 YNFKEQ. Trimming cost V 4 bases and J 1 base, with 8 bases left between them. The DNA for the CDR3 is TGTGCCAGCAGCCCAGGGGTTTCTGGAAACACCATATATTTT. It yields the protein CASSPGVSGNTIYF.

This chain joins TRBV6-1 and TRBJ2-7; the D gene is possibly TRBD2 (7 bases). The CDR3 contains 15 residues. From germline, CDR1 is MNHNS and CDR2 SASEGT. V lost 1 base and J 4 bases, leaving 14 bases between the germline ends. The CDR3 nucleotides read TGTGCCAGCAGTGAAGACGGGGGGCCCTTGTACGAGCAGTACTTC. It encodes CASSEDGGPLYEQYF.

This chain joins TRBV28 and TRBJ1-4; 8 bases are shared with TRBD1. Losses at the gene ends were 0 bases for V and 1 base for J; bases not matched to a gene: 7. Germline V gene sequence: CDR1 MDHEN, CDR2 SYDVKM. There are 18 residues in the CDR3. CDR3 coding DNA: TGTGCCAGCAGTTTATGGGGCCCAGGGGGCGAAACTAATGAAAAACTGTTTTTT. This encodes CASSLWGPGGETNEKLFF.

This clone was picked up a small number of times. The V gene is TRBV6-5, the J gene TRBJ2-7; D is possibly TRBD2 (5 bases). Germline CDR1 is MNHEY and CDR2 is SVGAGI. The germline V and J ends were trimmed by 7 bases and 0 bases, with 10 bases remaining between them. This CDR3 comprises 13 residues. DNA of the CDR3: TGTGCCAGCAAGGTGGACTTCTCCTACGAGCAGTACTTC. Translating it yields CASKVDFSYEQYF.

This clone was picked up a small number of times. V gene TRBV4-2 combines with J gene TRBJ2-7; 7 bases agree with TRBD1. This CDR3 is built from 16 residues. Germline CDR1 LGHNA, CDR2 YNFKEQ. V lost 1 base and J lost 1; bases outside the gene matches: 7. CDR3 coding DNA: TGTGCCAGCAGCCAAGCGGGGACAGCCCTTTCCTACGAGCAGTACTTC. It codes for CASSQAGTALSYEQYF.

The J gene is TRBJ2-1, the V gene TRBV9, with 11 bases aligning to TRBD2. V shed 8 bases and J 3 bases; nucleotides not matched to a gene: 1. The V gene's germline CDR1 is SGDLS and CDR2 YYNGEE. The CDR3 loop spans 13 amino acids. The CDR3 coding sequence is TGTGCCAGTGGACTAGCGGGCTACAATGAGCAGTTCTTC. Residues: CASGLAGYNEQFF. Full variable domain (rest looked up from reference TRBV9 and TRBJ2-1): DSGVTQTPKHLITATGQRVTLRCSPRSGDLSVYWYQQSLDQGLQFLIQYYNGEERAKGNILERFSAQQFPDLHSELNLSSLELGDSALYFCASGLAGYNEQFFGPGTRLTVL.

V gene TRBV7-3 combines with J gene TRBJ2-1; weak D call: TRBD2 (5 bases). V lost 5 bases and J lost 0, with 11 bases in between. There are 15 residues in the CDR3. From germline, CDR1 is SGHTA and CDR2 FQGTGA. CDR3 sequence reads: CASSPPGSSYNEQFF. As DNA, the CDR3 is TGTGCCAGCAGCCCCCCGGGGAGCTCCTACAATGAGCAGTTCTTC.

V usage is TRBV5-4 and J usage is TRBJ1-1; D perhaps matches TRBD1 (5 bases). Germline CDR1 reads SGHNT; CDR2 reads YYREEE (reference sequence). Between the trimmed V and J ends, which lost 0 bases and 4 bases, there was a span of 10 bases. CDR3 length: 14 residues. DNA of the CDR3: TGTGCCAGCAGCTTGGTATGGGGGGTCACTGAAGCTTTCTTT. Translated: CASSLVWGVTEAFF. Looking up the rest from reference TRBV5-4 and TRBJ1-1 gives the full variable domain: ETGVTQSPTHLIKTRGQQVTLRCSSQSGHNTVSWYQQALGQGPQFIFQYYREEENGRGNFPPRFSGLQFPNYSSELNVNALELDDSALYLCASSLVWGVTEAFFGQGTRLTVV.

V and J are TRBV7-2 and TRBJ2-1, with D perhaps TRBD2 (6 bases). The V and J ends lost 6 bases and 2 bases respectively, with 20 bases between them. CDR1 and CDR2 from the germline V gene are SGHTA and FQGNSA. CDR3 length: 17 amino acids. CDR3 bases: TGTGCCAGCAGGCCCGGGGGAGCAGGAGGACCCTACAATGAGCAGTTCTTC. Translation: CASRPGGAGGPYNEQFF.